The TCR beta chain described here comes from a study of identical twins. TCRdb used MiXCR to reprocess the 5' RACE reads, holding one entry per CDR3 protein. The profile covers hundreds of thousands of distinct CDR3 sequences, with just over 7% appearing a single time and around 1.6% taken by the ten largest. This CDR3 spans 14 amino acids. The V gene's germline CDR1 is MNHEY and CDR2 SVGAGI. V lost 0 bases, J lost 6 bases, and 9 bases lay in between. Study-level points and caveats: Sequences that were out-of-frame, alpha and twin-shared displayed an excess of low generation probability.

Note on this clonotype: The antigen is undetermined.

The sample also formed part of further work on yellow fever vaccine responses in identical twins.

The rearrangement uses TRBV6-5 and TRBJ1-5; perhaps TRBD1 as D (6 bases). The TCR comes from a woman aged 18-29 years in good health. Sequenced input: PBMCs. The CDR3 DNA follows: TGTGCCAGCAGTTACTCGGGGGGCGGTCAGCCCCAGCATTTT. This gives the protein CASSYSGGGQPQHF.